This T cell receptor beta chain stems from a study of blood T cell repertoires in COVID-19. The CDR3 contains 14 residues. Germline values: CDR1 SNHLY, CDR2 FYNNEI. V was cut by 7 bases and J by 10 bases, with 20 bases left in between. Only in-frame clones appear in the TCRdb table, and some are missing; sequencing was by immunoSEQ multiplex PCR. The data hold about 180,000 clones, with over 75% observed a single time. The genes are TRBV2 and TRBJ2-1; TRBD2 might be the D (6 bases). The TCR was taken from an elderly woman with acute or convalescent COVID-19. Sequencing used peripheral blood. Here the CDR3 DNA reads TGTGCCAGCACCACTTTGACGGGAGCAGGAGAGCAGTTCTTC. Protein sequence: CASTTLTGAGEQFF. The whole variable domain, remainder taken from reference TRBV2 and TRBJ2-1, is EPEVTQTPSHQVTQMGQEVILRCVPISNHLYFYWYRQILGQKVEFLVSFYNNEISEKSEIFDDQFSVERPDGSNFTLKIRSTKLEDSAMYFCASTTLTGAGEQFFGPGTRLTVL.